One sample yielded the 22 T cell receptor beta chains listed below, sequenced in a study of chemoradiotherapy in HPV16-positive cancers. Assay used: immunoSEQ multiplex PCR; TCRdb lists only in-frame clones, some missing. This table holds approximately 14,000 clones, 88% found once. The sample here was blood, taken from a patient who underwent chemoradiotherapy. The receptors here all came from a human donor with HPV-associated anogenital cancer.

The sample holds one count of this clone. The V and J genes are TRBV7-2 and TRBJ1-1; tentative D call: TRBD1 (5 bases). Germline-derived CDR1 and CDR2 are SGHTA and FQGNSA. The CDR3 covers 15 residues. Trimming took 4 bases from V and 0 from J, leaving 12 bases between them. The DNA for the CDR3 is TGTGCCAGCAGCTACCTGCTGGGGCTGAACACTGAAGCTTTCTTT. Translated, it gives CASSYLLGLNTEAFF.

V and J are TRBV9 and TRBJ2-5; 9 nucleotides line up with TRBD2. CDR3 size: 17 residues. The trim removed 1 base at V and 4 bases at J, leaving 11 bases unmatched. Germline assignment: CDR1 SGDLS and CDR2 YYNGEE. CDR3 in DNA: TGTGCCAGCAGCGTAAAAGGCCTGGGAGCGGGAGGAGAGACCCAGTACTTC. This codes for CASSVKGLGAGGETQYF.

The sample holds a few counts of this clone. CDR3 DNA: TGTGCCAGCAGCGGGACTAGCGGGAGTAACAATGAGCAGTTCTTC. Translated, it gives CASSGTSGSNNEQFF. This sequence joins TRBV7-9 and TRBJ2-1; 14 bases are a match to TRBD2. Unmatched junction bases numbered 2, after V lost 5 bases and J lost 5 bases. In germline, CDR1 is SEHNR, CDR2 FQNEAQ (reference sequence). The CDR3 runs to 15 residues. The variable domain in full, with the rest retrieved from reference TRBV7-9 and TRBJ2-1, is DTGVSQNPRHKITKRGQNVTFRCDPISEHNRLYWYRQTLGQGPEFLTYFQNEAQLEKSRLLSDRFSAERPKGSFSTLEIQRTEQGDSAMYLCASSGTSGSNNEQFFGPGTRLTVL.

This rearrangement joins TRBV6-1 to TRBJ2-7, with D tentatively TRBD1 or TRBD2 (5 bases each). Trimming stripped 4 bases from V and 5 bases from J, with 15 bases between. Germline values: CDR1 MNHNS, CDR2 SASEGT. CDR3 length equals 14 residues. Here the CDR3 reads CASSGGIIGNEQYF. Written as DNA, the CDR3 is TGTGCCAGCAGTGGGGGGATTATCGGCAACGAGCAGTACTTC.

The CDR3 spells CASSSLKRTSGRAGKYF. CDR3 coding DNA: TGTGCCAGCAGCTCACTAAAAAGGACTAGCGGGAGGGCCGGGAAGTACTTC. The chain recombines TRBV11-2 with TRBJ2-7; 15 nucleotides align to TRBD2. The CDR3 is made up of 17 amino acids. CDR1 is SGHAT, CDR2 FQNNGV, per germline. Germline trimming cut 4 bases from V and 11 bases from J; bases unmatched to any gene: 15.

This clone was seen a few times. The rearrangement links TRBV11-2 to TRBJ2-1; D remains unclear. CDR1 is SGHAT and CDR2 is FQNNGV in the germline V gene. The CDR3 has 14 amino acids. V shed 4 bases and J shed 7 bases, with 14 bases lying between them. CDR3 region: CASSYSLGGNEQFF. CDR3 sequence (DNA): TGTGCCAGCAGCTACTCGCTAGGTGGGAATGAGCAGTTCTTC.

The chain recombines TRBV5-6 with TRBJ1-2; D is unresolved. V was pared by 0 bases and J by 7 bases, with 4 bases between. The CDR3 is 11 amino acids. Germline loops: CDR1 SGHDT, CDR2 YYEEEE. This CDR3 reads CASSLGSGYTF. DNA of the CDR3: TGTGCCAGCAGCTTGGGGTCTGGCTACACCTTC.

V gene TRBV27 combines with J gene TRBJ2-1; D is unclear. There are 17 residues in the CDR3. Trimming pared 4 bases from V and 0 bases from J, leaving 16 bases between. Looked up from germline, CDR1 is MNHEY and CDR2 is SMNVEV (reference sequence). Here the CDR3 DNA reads TGTGCCAGCAGTTCACCCCAGAAGTTTAGCTCCTACAATGAGCAGTTCTTC. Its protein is CASSSPQKFSSYNEQFF.

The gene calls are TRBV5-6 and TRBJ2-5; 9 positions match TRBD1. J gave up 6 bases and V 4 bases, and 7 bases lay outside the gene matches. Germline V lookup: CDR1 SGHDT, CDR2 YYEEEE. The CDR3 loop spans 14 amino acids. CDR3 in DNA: TGTGCCAGCAGCCCCGGACAGGGGTGGAAGACCCAGTACTTC. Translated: CASSPGQGWKTQYF.

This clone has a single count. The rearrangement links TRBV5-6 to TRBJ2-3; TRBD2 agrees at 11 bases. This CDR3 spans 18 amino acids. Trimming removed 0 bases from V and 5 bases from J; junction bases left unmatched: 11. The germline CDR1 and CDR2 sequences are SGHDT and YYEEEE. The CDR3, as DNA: TGTGCCAGCAGCTTGGCCTGGACTAGCGGGCTTGGGATAGATACGCAGTATTTT. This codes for CASSLAWTSGLGIDTQYF. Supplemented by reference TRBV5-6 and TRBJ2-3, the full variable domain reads DAGVTQSPTHLIKTRGQQVTLRCSPKSGHDTVSWYQQALGQGPQFIFQYYEEEERQRGNFPDRFSGHQFPNYSSELNVNALLLGDSALYLCASSLAWTSGLGIDTQYFGPGTRLTVL.

The CDR3 DNA follows: TGTGCCAGCAGGATAGGGGGCACTGAAGCTTTCTTT. It is translated as CASRIGGTEAFF. The chain recombines TRBV5-6 with TRBJ1-1; TRBD1 is a possible D gene (6 bases). The V end was cut by 5 bases, the J end by 4 bases, with 9 bases between. CDR1 and CDR2 (germline): SGHDT, YYEEEE. The CDR3 is made up of 12 amino acids.

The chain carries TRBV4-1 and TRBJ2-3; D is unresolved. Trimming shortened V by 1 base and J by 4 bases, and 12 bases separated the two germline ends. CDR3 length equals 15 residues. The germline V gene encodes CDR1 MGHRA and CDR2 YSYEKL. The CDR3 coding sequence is TGCGCCAGCAGCCAAGTCGGTAGTGGCGCAGATACGCAGTATTTT. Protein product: CASSQVGSGADTQYF.

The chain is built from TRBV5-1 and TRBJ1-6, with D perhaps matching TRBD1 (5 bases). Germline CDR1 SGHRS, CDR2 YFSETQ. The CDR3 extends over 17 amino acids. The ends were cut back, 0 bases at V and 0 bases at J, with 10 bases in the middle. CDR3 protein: CASSLVGTSSYNSPLHF. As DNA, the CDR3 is TGCGCCAGCAGCTTGGTGGGGACCAGCTCCTATAATTCACCCCTCCACTTT. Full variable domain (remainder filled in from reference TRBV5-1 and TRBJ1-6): KAGVTQTPRYLIKTRGQQVTLSCSPISGHRSVSWYQQTPGQGLQFLFEYFSETQRNKGNFPGRFSGRQFSNSRSEMNVSTLELGDSALYLCASSLVGTSSYNSPLHFGNGTRLTVT.

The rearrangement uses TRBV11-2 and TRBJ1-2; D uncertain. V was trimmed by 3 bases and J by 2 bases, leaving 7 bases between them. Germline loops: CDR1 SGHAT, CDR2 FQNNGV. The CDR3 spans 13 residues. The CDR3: CASSFGENYGYTF. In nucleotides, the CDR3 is TGTGCCAGCAGCTTCGGGGAAAACTATGGCTACACCTTC.

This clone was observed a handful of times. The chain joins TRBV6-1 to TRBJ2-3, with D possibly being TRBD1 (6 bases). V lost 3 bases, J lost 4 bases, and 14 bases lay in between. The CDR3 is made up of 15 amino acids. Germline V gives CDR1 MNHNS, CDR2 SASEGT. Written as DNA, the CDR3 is TGTGCCAGCAGTGATGGGGGCCAGGGTCCAGATACGCAGTATTTT. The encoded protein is CASSDGGQGPDTQYF.

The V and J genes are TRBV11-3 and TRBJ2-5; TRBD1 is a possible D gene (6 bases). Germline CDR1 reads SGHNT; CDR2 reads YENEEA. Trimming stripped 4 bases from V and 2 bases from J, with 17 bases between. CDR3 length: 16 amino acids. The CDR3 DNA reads TGTGCCAGCAGCTCGAAATCCGGGACACAGCAAGAGACCCAGTACTTC. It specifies CASSSKSGTQQETQYF.

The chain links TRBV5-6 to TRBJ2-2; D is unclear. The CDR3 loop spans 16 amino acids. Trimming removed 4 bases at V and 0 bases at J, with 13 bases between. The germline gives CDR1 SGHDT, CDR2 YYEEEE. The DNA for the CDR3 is TGTGCCAGCAGCCGCCTGACCGCTGCGAACACCGGGGAGCTGTTTTTT. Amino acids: CASSRLTAANTGELFF.

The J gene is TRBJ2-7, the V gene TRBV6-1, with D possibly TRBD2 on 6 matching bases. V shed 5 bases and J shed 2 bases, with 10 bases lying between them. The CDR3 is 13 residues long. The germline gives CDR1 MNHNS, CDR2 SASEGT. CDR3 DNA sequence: TGTGCCAGCAGTATAGGGGAGGCCTACGAGCAGTACTTC. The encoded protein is CASSIGEAYEQYF.

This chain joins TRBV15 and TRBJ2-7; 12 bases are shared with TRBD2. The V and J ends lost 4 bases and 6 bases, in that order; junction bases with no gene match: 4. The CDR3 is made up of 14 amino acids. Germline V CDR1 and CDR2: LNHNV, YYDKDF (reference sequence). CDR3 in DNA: TGTGCCACCAGCATAGGACTAGCGGGATTCGAGCAGTACTTC. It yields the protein CATSIGLAGFEQYF.

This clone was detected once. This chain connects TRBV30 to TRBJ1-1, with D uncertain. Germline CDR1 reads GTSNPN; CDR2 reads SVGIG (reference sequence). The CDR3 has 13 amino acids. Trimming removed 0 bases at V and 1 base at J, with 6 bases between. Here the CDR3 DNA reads TGTGCCTGGAGTGTACTGCAGAACACTGAAGCTTTCTTT. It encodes CAWSVLQNTEAFF.

The DNA of the CDR3 is TGCACCAGCAGCCAAGTCATCCCCCGGACTAGCGTGACCGGGGAGCTGTTTTTT. Protein: CTSSQVIPRTSVTGELFF. This chain connects TRBV1 to TRBJ2-2; TRBD2 is taken as the D call from the table, unchecked against the DNA. TRBV1 is annotated as a pseudogene. The CDR3 consists of 18 residues.

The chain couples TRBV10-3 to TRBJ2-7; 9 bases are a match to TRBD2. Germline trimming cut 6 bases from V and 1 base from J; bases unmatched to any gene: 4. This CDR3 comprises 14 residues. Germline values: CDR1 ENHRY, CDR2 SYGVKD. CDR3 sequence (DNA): TGTGCCATCAGGGAACTAGCGGGTTCCTACGAGCAGTACTTC. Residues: CAIRELAGSYEQYF.